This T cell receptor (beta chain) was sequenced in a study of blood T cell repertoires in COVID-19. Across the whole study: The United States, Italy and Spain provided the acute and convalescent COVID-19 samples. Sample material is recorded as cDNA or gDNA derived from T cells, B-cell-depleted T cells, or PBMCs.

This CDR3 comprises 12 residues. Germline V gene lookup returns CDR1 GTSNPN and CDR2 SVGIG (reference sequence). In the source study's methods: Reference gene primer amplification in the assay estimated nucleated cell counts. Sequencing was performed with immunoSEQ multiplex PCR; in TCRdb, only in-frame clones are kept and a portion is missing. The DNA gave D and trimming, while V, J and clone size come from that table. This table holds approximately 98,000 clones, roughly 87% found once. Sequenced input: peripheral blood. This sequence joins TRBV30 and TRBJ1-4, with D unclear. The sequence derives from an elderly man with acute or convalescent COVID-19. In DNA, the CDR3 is TGTGCGGTGCAGTCAACTAATGAAAAACTGTTTTTT. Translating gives CAVQSTNEKLFF.